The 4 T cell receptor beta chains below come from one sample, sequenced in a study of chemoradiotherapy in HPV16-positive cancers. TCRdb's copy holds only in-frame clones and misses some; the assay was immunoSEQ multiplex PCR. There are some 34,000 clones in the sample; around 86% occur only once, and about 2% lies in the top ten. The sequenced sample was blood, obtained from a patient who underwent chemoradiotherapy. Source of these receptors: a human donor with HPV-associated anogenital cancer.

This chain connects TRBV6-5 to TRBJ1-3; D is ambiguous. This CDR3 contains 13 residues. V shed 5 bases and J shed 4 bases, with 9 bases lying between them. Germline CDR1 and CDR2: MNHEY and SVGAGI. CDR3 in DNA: TGTGCCAGCAGTCTGGCGGGGGGAAACACCATATATTTT. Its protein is CASSLAGGNTIYF.

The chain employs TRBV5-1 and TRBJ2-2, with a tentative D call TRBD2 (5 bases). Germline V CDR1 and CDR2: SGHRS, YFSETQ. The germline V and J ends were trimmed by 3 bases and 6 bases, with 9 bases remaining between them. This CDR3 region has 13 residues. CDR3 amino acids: CASSSQEAGELFF. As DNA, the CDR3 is TGCGCCAGCAGCTCCCAGGAGGCCGGGGAGCTGTTTTTT.

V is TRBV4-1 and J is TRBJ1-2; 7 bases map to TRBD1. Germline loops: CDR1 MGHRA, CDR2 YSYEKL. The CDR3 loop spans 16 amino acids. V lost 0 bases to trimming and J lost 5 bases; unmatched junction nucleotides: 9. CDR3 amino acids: CASSQDVYRGSYGYTF. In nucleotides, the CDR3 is TGCGCCAGCAGCCAAGATGTATACAGGGGTAGTTATGGCTACACCTTC.

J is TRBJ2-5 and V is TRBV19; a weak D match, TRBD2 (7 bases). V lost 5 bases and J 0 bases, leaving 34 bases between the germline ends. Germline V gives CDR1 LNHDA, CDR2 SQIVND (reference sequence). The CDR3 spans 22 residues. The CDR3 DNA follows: TGTGCCAGTAGTGGCGGGCGCCCTGGCGGGGGCCTCCCTTGGGGCAACCAAGAGACCCAGTACTTC. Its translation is CASSGGRPGGGLPWGNQETQYF.